Listed here are 27 T cell receptor beta chains from one sample, sequenced in a study of T cells in localized non-small cell lung cancer. The table came from immunoSEQ multiplex PCR; TCRdb's copy has only in-frame clones and leaves some out. The repertoire has some 71,000 clones, 84% of them found once; the top ten carry about 14%. Sequencing was performed on peripheral blood, taken before any cancer treatment. The receptors here all came from a female donor over 55 with stage I lung adenocarcinoma.

The CDR3 DNA sequence: TGTGCCAGTAGTCGCCTTCCGGGACAATACGAGCAGTACTTC. It translates to CASSRLPGQYEQYF. The chain has TRBV19 and TRBJ2-7, with D possibly matching TRBD1 (6 bases). Trimming took 5 bases from V and 4 from J, leaving 15 bases between them. This CDR3 is built from 14 residues. CDR1 is LNHDA, CDR2 SQIVND, per germline (reference sequence).

A few counts support this clone. This chain links TRBV27 with TRBJ1-6, with a possible D match to TRBD1 (6 bases). Trimming shortened V by 8 bases and J by 0 bases, and 8 bases separated the two germline ends. Germline loops: CDR1 MNHEY, CDR2 SMNVEV (reference sequence). CDR3 size: 14 residues. Here the CDR3 reads CASQDSSYNSPLHF. The CDR3 coding sequence is TGTGCCAGCCAGGACAGCTCCTATAATTCACCCCTCCACTTT.

This chain joins TRBV5-4 and TRBJ2-1; D is undetermined. Trimming stripped 4 bases from V and 5 bases from J, with 13 bases between. Per the germline V gene, CDR1 is SGHNT and CDR2 is YYREEE (reference sequence). The CDR3 covers 14 residues. The CDR3 protein is CASSGKKGDNEQFF. CDR3 bases: TGTGCCAGCAGCGGAAAAAAGGGTGACAATGAGCAGTTCTTC.

V gene TRBV5-4 combines with J gene TRBJ1-3; D is ambiguous. This CDR3 region has 15 residues. Germline V gene data show CDR1 as SGHNT and CDR2 as YYREEE (reference sequence). V lost 4 bases, J lost 1 base, and 12 bases lay in between. The chain's CDR3 is CASSQVRGSGNTIYF. The CDR3 bases are TGTGCCAGCAGCCAAGTACGGGGTTCTGGAAACACCATATATTTT.

The chain recombines TRBV13 with TRBJ1-1, with D unclear. V lost 6 bases, J lost 1 base, and 18 bases lay in between. CDR1 is PRHDT and CDR2 is FYEKMQ in the germline V gene (reference sequence). The CDR3 contains 16 residues. The CDR3 DNA reads as TGTGCCAGCAGTTCAAGTATGGGCCAGCGGAACACTGAAGCTTTCTTT. As protein: CASSSSMGQRNTEAFF.

This clone was observed a handful of times. This sequence joins TRBV18 and TRBJ1-6, with a weak D call TRBD1 (6 bases). Germline-derived CDR1 and CDR2 are KGHSH and LQKENI. V was shortened by 2 bases and J by 10 bases, with 18 bases between the two germline ends. The CDR3 runs to 16 residues. CDR3 nucleotide sequence: TGTGCCAGCTCACCAGAGTTGAGCAGGGGTAGGTCACCCCTCCACTTT. Amino acids: CASSPELSRGRSPLHF.

The chain has TRBV7-9 and TRBJ1-4; 9 nucleotides line up with TRBD1. Germline V CDR1 and CDR2: SEHNR, FQNEAQ (reference sequence). The junction had 3 bases not matched to a gene; V was cut back by 4 bases and J by 0 bases. CDR3 size: 16 residues. The CDR3 coding sequence is TGTGCCAGCAGCTCACAGGGGGCCTCAACTAATGAAAAACTGTTTTTT. It encodes CASSSQGASTNEKLFF.

The chain has TRBV18 and TRBJ2-3, with 9 bases matching TRBD2. The CDR3 has 15 amino acids. V was clipped by 4 bases and J by 5 bases; unmatched bases: 7. Per the germline V gene, CDR1 is KGHSH and CDR2 is LQKENI. The CDR3 spells CASSRRLAGEDTQYF. CDR3 DNA sequence: TGTGCCAGCTCACGAAGGTTAGCGGGAGAAGATACGCAGTATTTT.

This CDR3 reads CASIPGRDRALTGELFF. The CDR3 DNA sequence: TGTGCCAGTATCCCGGGAAGGGACAGGGCTCTCACCGGGGAGCTGTTTTTT. This rearrangement joins TRBV19 to TRBJ2-2, with 9 bases lining up with TRBD1. The CDR3 consists of 17 residues. Germline V lookup: CDR1 LNHDA, CDR2 SQIVND (reference sequence). Losses at the gene ends were 7 bases for V and 4 bases for J; bases not matched to a gene: 13.

The chain couples TRBV11-2 to TRBJ1-1; D not certain. The ends were cut back, 4 bases at V and 3 bases at J, with 18 bases in the middle. This CDR3 comprises 16 residues. Per germline, CDR1 SGHAT and CDR2 FQNNGV. CDR3 coding DNA: TGTGCCAGCAGCTCCCAAGCGGGGAGTCATCACACTGAAGCTTTCTTT. It translates to CASSSQAGSHHTEAFF.

This chain connects TRBV4-1 to TRBJ2-7; the match to TRBD2 covers 7 bases. The CDR3 totals 15 residues. J lost 6 bases, V lost 3 bases, and 11 bases had no gene match. Germline V gene sequence: CDR1 MGHRA, CDR2 YSYEKL. The DNA for the CDR3 is TGCGCCAGCAGCCACCCTAGCGGACTCTCGTTCGAGCAGTACTTC. It yields the protein CASSHPSGLSFEQYF.

This chain connects TRBV10-2 to TRBJ2-7; no definite D call. The CDR3 runs to 12 residues. Germline V gene sequence: CDR1 WSHSY, CDR2 SAAADI. Trimming shortened V by 6 bases and J by 3 bases, and 9 bases separated the two germline ends. This CDR3 reads CASRTQSYEQYF. In DNA, the CDR3 is TGCGCCAGCAGAACACAAAGCTACGAGCAGTACTTC.

This sequence joins TRBV11-2 and TRBJ1-3; D is possibly TRBD1 (5 bases). The CDR3 has 16 residues. The ends were cut back, 5 bases at V and 3 bases at J, with 17 bases in the middle. Per the germline V gene, CDR1 is SGHAT and CDR2 is FQNNGV. This chain's CDR3 is CASSVGRGARGNTIYF. In DNA form, the CDR3 reads TGTGCCAGCAGCGTAGGTCGGGGCGCGCGTGGAAACACCATATATTTT.

The chain is built from TRBV6-1 and TRBJ2-1, with D possibly TRBD1 on 5 matching bases. Trimming left V 4 bases short and J 0 bases short, with 10 bases between. This CDR3 spans 15 amino acids. Germline V gene lookup returns CDR1 MNHNS and CDR2 SASEGT. CDR3 residues: CASSAGHNSYNEQFF. For the CDR3, the DNA is TGTGCCAGCAGTGCTGGACACAACTCCTACAATGAGCAGTTCTTC.

This clone appeared once. The chain carries TRBV5-1 and TRBJ1-5; D uncertain. V shed 0 bases and J shed 0 bases, with 7 bases lying between them. The germline V gene encodes CDR1 SGHRS and CDR2 YFSETQ. CDR3 length: 15 amino acids. CDR3 in amino acids: CASSLDSRSNQPQHF. CDR3 bases: TGCGCCAGCAGCTTGGATTCTCGTAGCAATCAGCCCCAGCATTTT.

The V and J genes are TRBV7-6 and TRBJ2-7; perhaps TRBD2 as D (5 bases). The CDR3 consists of 14 residues. V gave up 1 base and J gave up 2 bases, with 9 bases separating them. Germline V gene lookup returns CDR1 SGHVS and CDR2 FNYEAQ. For the CDR3, the DNA is TGTGCCAGCAGCTTAGAGTCGGGGACCTACGAGCAGTACTTC. Amino acids: CASSLESGTYEQYF.

The gene calls are TRBV5-4 and TRBJ1-2; D possibly corresponds to TRBD1 (5 bases). CDR3 length: 15 amino acids. The V gene's germline CDR1 is SGHNT and CDR2 YYREEE (reference sequence). The V gene lost 1 base and the J gene lost 4 bases, with 14 bases spanning the gap. CDR3 sequence (DNA): TGTGCCAGCAGCTTGAGCACAGGTCTAGGCTATGGCTACACCTTC. Protein: CASSLSTGLGYGYTF.

The chain combines TRBV27 with TRBJ2-1; 14 nucleotides match TRBD2. The CDR3 totals 13 residues. Per germline, CDR1 MNHEY and CDR2 SMNVEV (reference sequence). J lost 14 bases, V lost 7 bases, and 7 bases had no gene match. The CDR3, as DNA: TGTGCCAGCAAGGGACTAGCGGGAGAGGGGGAGTTCTTC. Its protein is CASKGLAGEGEFF.

CDR3 loop: CASTAWENTEAFF. CDR3 coding DNA: TGTGCCAGCACGGCATGGGAGAACACTGAAGCTTTCTTT. V and J are TRBV2 and TRBJ1-1; D ambiguous. Trimming took off 7 bases at V and 1 base at J, with 10 bases between the two ends. The germline V gene has CDR1 SNHLY and CDR2 FYNNEI. The CDR3 sequence is 13 residues long.

This clone has only one observation. The rearrangement uses TRBV6-6 and TRBJ1-5, with TRBD1 as a possible D gene (5 bases). Germline CDR1 reads MNHNY; CDR2 reads SVGAGI (reference sequence). Trimming took 5 bases from V and 4 from J, leaving 15 bases between them. This CDR3 has 15 amino acids. The CDR3 coding sequence is TGTGCCAGCAGTCCGGGCAGGGCAGAAAATCAGCCCCAGCATTTT. It encodes CASSPGRAENQPQHF.

The chain uses TRBV27 and TRBJ1-1; D gene ambiguous. V lost 2 bases and J 7 bases, leaving 11 bases between the germline ends. The V gene's germline CDR1 is MNHEY and CDR2 SMNVEV (reference sequence). The CDR3 is 13 residues long. In DNA form, the CDR3 reads TGTGCCAGCAGTTTAGGGGTTTTGGGTGAAGCTTTCTTT. Translation: CASSLGVLGEAFF.

The rearrangement uses TRBV7-9 and TRBJ2-5, with D unclear. Trimming left V 1 base short and J 2 bases short, with 8 bases between. Germline assignment: CDR1 SEHNR and CDR2 FQNEAQ (reference sequence). This CDR3 is 14 amino acids long. CDR3: CASSLGPAQETQYF. The CDR3 DNA follows: TGTGCCAGCAGCTTAGGGCCAGCTCAAGAGACCCAGTACTTC.

The rearrangement uses TRBV5-4 and TRBJ1-2; a possible D gene is TRBD1 (6 bases). V dropped 3 bases and J dropped 4 bases, with 22 bases sitting between them. The length of the CDR3 is 17 residues. In germline, CDR1 is SGHNT, CDR2 YYREEE (reference sequence). CDR3 sequence reads: CASSSGGRGPSSYGYTF. The DNA for the CDR3 is TGTGCCAGCAGCTCTGGTGGCAGGGGTCCCTCATCCTATGGCTACACCTTC.

The V call is TRBV10-1, the J call TRBJ2-2; D is unresolved. CDR1 and CDR2 from the germline V gene are WNHNN and SYGVQD (reference sequence). Trimming removed 4 bases at V and 4 bases at J, with 10 bases between. There are 14 residues in the CDR3. The CDR3 DNA is TGCGCCAGCAGTGTGGGCGCCGGCACCGGGGAGCTGTTTTTT. It is translated as CASSVGAGTGELFF.

The chain carries TRBV11-3 and TRBJ2-2; TRBD1 matches 7 bases. V lost 3 bases and J lost 0; bases outside the gene matches: 1. Per germline, CDR1 SGHNT and CDR2 YENEEA. The CDR3 spans 15 residues. Here the CDR3 reads CASSLGTANTGELFF. CDR3 DNA sequence: TGTGCCAGCAGCTTGGGGACAGCGAACACCGGGGAGCTGTTTTTT.

This clone was picked up a small number of times. The V call is TRBV2, the J call TRBJ1-2, with D uncertain. This CDR3 spans 13 amino acids. In germline, CDR1 is SNHLY, CDR2 FYNNEI. V dropped 3 bases and J dropped 7 bases, with 12 bases sitting between them. This CDR3 is CASSDEITSGYTF. The CDR3 region has the DNA TGTGCCAGCAGTGATGAAATAACTTCTGGCTACACCTTC.

This rearrangement joins TRBV19 to TRBJ1-1, with 7 bases matching TRBD1. The germline gives CDR1 LNHDA, CDR2 SQIVND (reference sequence). J lost 0 bases, V lost 5 bases, and 0 bases had no gene match. This CDR3 has 13 residues. This chain's CDR3 is CASSGTVNTEAFF. CDR3 sequence (DNA): TGTGCCAGTAGTGGGACAGTGAACACTGAAGCTTTCTTT.